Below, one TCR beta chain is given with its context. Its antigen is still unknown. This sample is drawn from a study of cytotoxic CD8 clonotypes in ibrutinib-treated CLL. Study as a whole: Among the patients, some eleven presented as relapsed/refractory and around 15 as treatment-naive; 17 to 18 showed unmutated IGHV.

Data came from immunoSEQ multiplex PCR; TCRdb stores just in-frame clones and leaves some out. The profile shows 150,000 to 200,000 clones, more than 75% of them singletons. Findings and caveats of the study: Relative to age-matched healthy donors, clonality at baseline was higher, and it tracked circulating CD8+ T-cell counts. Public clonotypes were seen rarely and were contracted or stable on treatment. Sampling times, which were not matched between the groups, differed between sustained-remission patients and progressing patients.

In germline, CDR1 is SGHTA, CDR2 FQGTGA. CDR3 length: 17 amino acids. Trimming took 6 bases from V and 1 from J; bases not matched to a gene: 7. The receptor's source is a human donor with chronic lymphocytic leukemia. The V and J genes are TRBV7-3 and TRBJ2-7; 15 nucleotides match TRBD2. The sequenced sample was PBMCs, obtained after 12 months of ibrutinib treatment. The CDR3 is CASRLGTSGRISYEQYF. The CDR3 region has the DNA TGTGCCAGCAGATTAGGGACTAGCGGGAGGATTTCCTACGAGCAGTACTTC.